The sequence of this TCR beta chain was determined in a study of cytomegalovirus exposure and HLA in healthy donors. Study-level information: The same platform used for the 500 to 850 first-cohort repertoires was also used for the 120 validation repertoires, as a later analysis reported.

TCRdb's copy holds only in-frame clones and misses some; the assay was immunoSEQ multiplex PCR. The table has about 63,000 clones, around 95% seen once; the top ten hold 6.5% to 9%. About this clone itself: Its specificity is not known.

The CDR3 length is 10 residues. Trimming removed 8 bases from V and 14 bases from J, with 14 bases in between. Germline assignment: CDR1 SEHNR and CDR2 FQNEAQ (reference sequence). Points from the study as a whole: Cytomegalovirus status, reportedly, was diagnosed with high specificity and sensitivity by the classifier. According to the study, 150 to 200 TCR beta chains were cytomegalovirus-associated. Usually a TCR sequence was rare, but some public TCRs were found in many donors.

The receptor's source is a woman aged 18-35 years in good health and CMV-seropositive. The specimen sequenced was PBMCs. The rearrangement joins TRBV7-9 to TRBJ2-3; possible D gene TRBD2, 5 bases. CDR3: CASSVEEGYF. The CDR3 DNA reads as TGTGCCAGCTCAGTGGAGGAAGGGTATTTT. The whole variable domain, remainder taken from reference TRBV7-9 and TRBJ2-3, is DTGVSQNPRHKITKRGQNVTFRCDPISEHNRLYWYRQTLGQGPEFLTYFQNEAQLEKSRLLSDRFSAERPKGSFSTLEIQRTEQGDSAMYLCASSVEEGYFGPGTRLTVL.